These 4 T cell receptor beta chains originate from one sample sequenced in a study of blood T cells in healthy people across ages. Together with a sample-barcoded 5' primer, a J-beta primer mix was included in a second PCR lasting about 7 to 11 cycles. TCRdb called the 5' RACE reads again in MiXCR, with one record for every CDR3 protein. The sample includes 550,000 to 750,000 distinct CDR3 sequences, around 21% of them seen just once. The sequencing input was blood. The receptors stem from a man between 65 and 85 years old in good health.

The rearrangement uses TRBV27 and TRBJ2-1, with D possibly being TRBD1 or TRBD2 (5 bases each). Germline V CDR1 and CDR2: MNHEY, SMNVEV (reference sequence). V shed 3 bases and J shed 5 bases, with 14 bases lying between them. The CDR3 spans 15 residues. CDR3 sequence reads: CASSLARGRNNEQFF. The CDR3 nucleotides read TGTGCCAGCAGTTTGGCCCGGGGCCGAAACAATGAGCAGTTCTTC.

This clonotype was counted a few times. The V and J genes are TRBV6-1 and TRBJ2-5; 9 bases line up with TRBD2. CDR1 and CDR2 (germline): MNHNS, SASEGT. This CDR3 is built from 17 residues. V lost 7 bases to trimming and J lost 4 bases; unmatched junction nucleotides: 16. The chain's CDR3 is CASTLRVQAGGGETQYF. DNA for the CDR3: TGTGCCAGCACCCTTAGGGTTCAAGCGGGAGGTGGAGAGACCCAGTACTTC.

Remarks on this clonotype: A much larger clone lies a single base off, so this may be a read error. V is TRBV5-1 and J is TRBJ2-1; the D gene is possibly TRBD1 (6 bases). CDR1 and CDR2 from the germline V gene are SGHRS and YFSETQ. This CDR3 spans 15 amino acids. The CDR3 nucleotides are TGCGCCGGCAGCTTGGCCCTCGGCAGGGGTCATGAGCAGTTCTTC. Amino acids: CAGSLALGRGHEQFF.

This rearrangement joins TRBV6-1 to TRBJ2-5, with D perhaps matching TRBD1 (5 bases). The CDR3 runs 11 residues. Germline assignment: CDR1 MNHNS and CDR2 SASEGT. The germline V and J ends were trimmed by 6 bases and 5 bases, with 7 bases remaining between them. The CDR3 nucleotides are TGTGCCAGCAGGAACAGGGAGACCCAGTACTTC. It yields the protein CASRNRETQYF.